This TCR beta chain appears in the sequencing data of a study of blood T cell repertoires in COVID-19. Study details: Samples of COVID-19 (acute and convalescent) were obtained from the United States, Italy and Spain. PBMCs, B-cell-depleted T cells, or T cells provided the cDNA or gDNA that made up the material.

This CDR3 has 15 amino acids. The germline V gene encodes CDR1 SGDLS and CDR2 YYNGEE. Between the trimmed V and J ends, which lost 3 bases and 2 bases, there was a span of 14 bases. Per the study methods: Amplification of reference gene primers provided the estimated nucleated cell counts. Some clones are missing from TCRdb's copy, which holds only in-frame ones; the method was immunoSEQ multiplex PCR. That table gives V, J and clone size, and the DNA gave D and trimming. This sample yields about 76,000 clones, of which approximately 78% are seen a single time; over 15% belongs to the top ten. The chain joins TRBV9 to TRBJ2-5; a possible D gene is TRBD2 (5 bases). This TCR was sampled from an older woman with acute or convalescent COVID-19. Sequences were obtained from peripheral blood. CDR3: CASSAGMSGQETQYF. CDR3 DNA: TGTGCCAGCAGCGCTGGAATGAGCGGACAAGAGACCCAGTACTTC.